These 9 T cell receptor beta chains share one sample of origin, sequenced in a study of response to subunit inactivated influenza vaccine. TCRdb independently ran MiXCR on the RT-PCR reads; one entry per CDR3 protein. The sample consists of over 750,000 distinct CDR3 sequences, 21% of them appearing once. This sample comprised PBMCs from blood, obtained 4 to 6 days after vaccination. These receptors were obtained from a man aged 50 to 59 who received an inactivated influenza vaccine.

This clonotype was recorded many times. The chain links TRBV6-5 to TRBJ1-1; no definite D call. The length of the CDR3 is 15 residues. In germline, CDR1 is MNHEY, CDR2 SVGAGI. The V gene lost 1 base and the J gene lost 1 base, with 10 bases spanning the gap. CDR3 nucleotide sequence: TGTGCCAGCAGTTACTTCGGGTCGGGGAACACTGAAGCTTTCTTT. It translates to CASSYFGSGNTEAFF.

The J gene is TRBJ2-7, the V gene TRBV5-6, with D perhaps assigned TRBD1 or TRBD2 (5 bases each). The V gene lost 2 bases and the J gene lost 3 bases, with 24 bases spanning the gap. Germline V CDR1 and CDR2: SGHDT, YYEEEE. This CDR3 is built from 18 residues. This chain's CDR3 is CASSLDSPPRGFRYEQYF. Written as DNA, the CDR3 is TGTGCCAGCAGCTTAGATTCTCCGCCGAGGGGTTTCCGCTACGAGCAGTACTTC.

The chain has TRBV11-2 and TRBJ2-2; D possibly corresponds to TRBD1 (6 bases). The germline V gene has CDR1 SGHAT and CDR2 FQNNGV. The V end lost 5 bases, the J end lost 3 bases, and 25 bases lay between the germline ends. CDR3 length equals 19 residues. The CDR3 region has the DNA TGTGCCAGCAGCCCTAGGGGGTTCACCGGGACAACCCACACCGGGGAGCTGTTTTTT. Its translation: CASSPRGFTGTTHTGELFF.

This clonotype was detected only once. The chain links TRBV19 to TRBJ2-1; possible D gene TRBD2, 5 bases. CDR1 is LNHDA, CDR2 SQIVND, per germline (reference sequence). This CDR3 is 15 amino acids long. V was shortened by 4 bases and J by 0 bases, with 10 bases between the two germline ends. The CDR3 bases are TGTGCCAGTAGTAGGGCCGCGGGCTCCTACAATGAGCAGTTCTTC. Its translation is CASSRAAGSYNEQFF.

This clonotype showed up just a few times. The CDR3 sequence is CASSLMLGGGTDTQYF. The DNA of the CDR3 is TGTGCCAGCAGCTTAATGCTGGGGGGTGGCACAGATACGCAGTATTTT. The chain carries TRBV11-2 and TRBJ2-3, with D possibly being TRBD2 (6 bases). This CDR3 is 16 amino acids long. Trimming pared 2 bases from V and 1 base from J, leaving 13 bases between. Looked up from germline, CDR1 is SGHAT and CDR2 is FQNNGV.

This clonotype came up a few times. The chain has TRBV5-1 and TRBJ2-1; possibly TRBD1 for D (6 bases). The germline CDR1 and CDR2 sequences are SGHRS and YFSETQ. Deletions cut 0 bases from V and 6 bases from J, with 10 bases between. The CDR3 is 14 amino acids. The CDR3 DNA sequence: TGCGCCAGCAGCTTGGGCCCAGGGGCCAATGAGCAGTTCTTC. Translation gives CASSLGPGANEQFF.

This clonotype has only a few counts. V gene TRBV6-2 or TRBV6-3 combines with J gene TRBJ2-7; D possibly corresponds to TRBD2 (5 bases). The V gene lost 5 bases and the J gene lost 3 bases, with 14 bases spanning the gap. The CDR3 consists of 14 residues. Per germline, CDR1 MNHEY and CDR2 SVGEGT. The CDR3 region has the DNA TGTGCCAGCAGTCTCGGGATTATCGGCTACGAGCAGTACTTC. Protein sequence: CASSLGIIGYEQYF.

The chain links TRBV20-1 to TRBJ1-4, with 8 bases that match TRBD1. There are 12 residues in the CDR3. Germline V lookup: CDR1 DFQATT, CDR2 SNEGSKA (reference sequence). The ends lost 1 base at V and 8 bases at J; junction bases unmatched: 0. CDR3 nucleotide sequence: TGCAGTGCTAGAGGGGACAGGGAAAAACTGTTTTTT. Its protein product is CSARGDREKLFF.

In DNA form, the CDR3 reads TGCGCCAGCAGCTTAGGGTCCGTCCCTGGCGGCTACACCTTC. This codes for CASSLGSVPGGYTF. The chain carries TRBV5-1 and TRBJ1-2; D is uncertain. CDR3 size: 14 residues. V lost 2 bases to trimming and J lost 8 bases, with 16 bases between them. Looked up from germline, CDR1 is SGHRS and CDR2 is YFSETQ.